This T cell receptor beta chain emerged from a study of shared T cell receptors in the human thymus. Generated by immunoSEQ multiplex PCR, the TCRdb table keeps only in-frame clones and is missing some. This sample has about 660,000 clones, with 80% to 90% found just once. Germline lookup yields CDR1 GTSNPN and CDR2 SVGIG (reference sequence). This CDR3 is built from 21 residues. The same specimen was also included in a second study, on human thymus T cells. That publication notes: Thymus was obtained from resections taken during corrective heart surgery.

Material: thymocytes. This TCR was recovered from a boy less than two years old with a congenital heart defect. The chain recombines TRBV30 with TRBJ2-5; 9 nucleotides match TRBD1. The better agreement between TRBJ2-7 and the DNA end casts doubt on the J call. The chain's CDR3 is CAWSVPMERDRDHKTSYEQYF. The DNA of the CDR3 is TGTGCCTGGAGTGTACCAATGGAGAGGGACAGGGACCACAAGACCTCCTACGAGCAGTACTTC.